This T cell receptor beta chain is from a study of control samples from healthy donors and cancer patients. V was clipped by 5 bases and J by 4 bases; unmatched bases: 14. The V gene's germline CDR1 is SEHNR and CDR2 FQNEAQ (reference sequence). This CDR3 contains 17 residues. TCRdb's table, derived via immunoSEQ multiplex PCR, lists solely in-frame clones and lacks some. The data show about 180,000 clones, roughly 90% seen once. The sample was blood. The origin of this receptor is a woman aged 45 to 65 in good health. The chain employs TRBV7-9 and TRBJ2-1; 7 nucleotides match TRBD2. For the CDR3, the DNA is TGTGCCAGCAGCCGAAGGTCGTCGACTAGCCGATACAATGAGCAGTTCTTC. Its translation: CASSRRSSTSRYNEQFF.